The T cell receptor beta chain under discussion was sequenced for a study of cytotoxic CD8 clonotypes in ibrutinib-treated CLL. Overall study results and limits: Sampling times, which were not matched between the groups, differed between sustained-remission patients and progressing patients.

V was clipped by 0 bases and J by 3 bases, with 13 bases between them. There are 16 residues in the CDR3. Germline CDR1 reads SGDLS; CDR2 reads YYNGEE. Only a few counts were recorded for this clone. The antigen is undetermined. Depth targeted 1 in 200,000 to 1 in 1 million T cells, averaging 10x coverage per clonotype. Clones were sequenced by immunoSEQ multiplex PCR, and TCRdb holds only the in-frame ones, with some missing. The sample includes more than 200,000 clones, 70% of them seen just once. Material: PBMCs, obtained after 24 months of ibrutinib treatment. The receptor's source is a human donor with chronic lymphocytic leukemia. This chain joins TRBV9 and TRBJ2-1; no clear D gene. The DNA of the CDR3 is TGTGCCAGCAGCGTAGAATCGGAGACTCTCTACAATGAGCAGTTCTTC. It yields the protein CASSVESETLYNEQFF.